The 27 T cell receptor beta chains listed next were all sequenced from one sample in a study of vaccination effects on CD4 cells after COVID-19. Produced via immunoSEQ multiplex PCR; TCRdb's table is partial and in-frame only. The sample lists roughly 30,000 clones; about 72% were seen once. CD4+ T cells specific for antigen were expanded with viral peptide pools by the ViraFEST assay before sequencing. When less than 12 days of culture had elapsed, CD4+ T cells were isolated. By PCR, the person was confirmed to have had SARS-CoV-2 infection between March and December 2020. No cognate antigen is known for these TCRs. The starting material was CD4+ T cells from PBMCs cultured with a peptide pool, obtained before COVID-19 vaccination. The receptors shown here come from a human donor who had a prior SARS-CoV-2 infection.

Only one count was recorded for this clone. J is TRBJ2-6 and V is TRBV29-1; D uncertain. The CDR3 sequence is 16 residues long. Between the trimmed V and J ends, which lost 2 bases and 0 bases, there was a span of 11 bases. Germline-derived CDR1 and CDR2 are SQVTM and ANQGSEA. The CDR3 DNA sequence: TGCAGCGTTGAAACGGACGTCGGCTCTGGGGCCAACGTCCTGACTTTC. The encoded protein is CSVETDVGSGANVLTF.

V usage is TRBV18 and J usage is TRBJ2-7, with 8 bases matching TRBD1. This CDR3 is built from 15 residues. CDR1 is KGHSH, CDR2 LQKENI, per germline. J gave up 5 bases and V 3 bases, and 9 bases lay outside the gene matches. The chain's CDR3 is CASSPIDRGYNEQYF. The CDR3 DNA reads as TGTGCCAGCTCACCCATAGACAGGGGATACAACGAGCAGTACTTC.

V gene TRBV7-3 combines with J gene TRBJ2-1; 9 nucleotides line up with TRBD2. With 2 bases clipped from V and 6 bases from J, the junction kept 5 bases outside the gene matches. The length of the CDR3 is 15 residues. Looked up from germline, CDR1 is SGHTA and CDR2 is FQGTGA. CDR3 in amino acids: CASSLGPAGGNEQFF. The CDR3 DNA is TGTGCCAGCAGCTTAGGCCCAGCGGGAGGCAATGAGCAGTTCTTC. Looking up the rest from reference TRBV7-3 and TRBJ2-1 gives the full variable domain: GAGVSQTPSNKVTEKGKYVELRCDPISGHTALYWYRQSLGQGPEFLIYFQGTGAADDSGLPNDRFFAVRPEGSVSTLKIQRTERGDSAVYLCASSLGPAGGNEQFFGPGTRLTVL.

V usage is TRBV7-2 and J usage is TRBJ1-5; 9 nucleotides match TRBD1. CDR1 is SGHTA, CDR2 FQGNSA, per germline. The length of the CDR3 is 17 residues. V lost 1 base, J lost 0 bases, and 4 bases stayed unmatched. The CDR3 nucleotides are TGTGCCAGCAGCTTAGGGACAGGGGCATATAGCAATCAGCCCCAGCATTTT. This encodes CASSLGTGAYSNQPQHF.

This clone appeared a single time. The V gene is TRBV6-5, the J gene TRBJ2-7; 7 nucleotides match TRBD2. CDR3 length: 15 amino acids. Looked up from germline, CDR1 is MNHEY and CDR2 is SVGAGI. Germline trimming cut 0 bases from V and 3 bases from J; bases unmatched to any gene: 5. The CDR3: CASSYSPGGSYEQYF. As DNA, the CDR3 is TGTGCCAGCAGTTACTCGCCGGGAGGTAGCTACGAGCAGTACTTC.

This rearrangement joins TRBV7-3 to TRBJ2-2, with TRBD1 identical over 8 bases. The CDR3 loop spans 16 amino acids. CDR1 is SGHTA, CDR2 FQGTGA, per germline. J was trimmed by 6 bases and V by 3 bases; bases with no gene match: 9. The CDR3 is CASSFAGGKGAGELFF. Here the CDR3 DNA reads TGTGCCAGCAGCTTTGCAGGGGGCAAAGGGGCCGGGGAGCTGTTTTTT. The whole variable domain, filled in from reference TRBV7-3 and TRBJ2-2, reads GAGVSQTPSNKVTEKGKYVELRCDPISGHTALYWYRQSLGQGPEFLIYFQGTGAADDSGLPNDRFFAVRPEGSVSTLKIQRTERGDSAVYLCASSFAGGKGAGELFFGEGSRLTVL.

In this sample, this clone is medium-sized. The chain couples TRBV5-4 to TRBJ2-6; perhaps TRBD1 as D (5 bases). Germline CDR1 SGHNT, CDR2 YYREEE (reference sequence). The CDR3 runs 15 residues. Trimming stripped 1 base from V and 2 bases from J, with 7 bases between. The CDR3 protein is CASSLPGTGANVLTF. Written as DNA, the CDR3 is TGTGCCAGCAGCTTGCCAGGGACTGGGGCCAACGTCCTGACTTTC.

The genes are TRBV6-5 and TRBJ2-7, with D unclear. Trimming cost V 6 bases and J 0 bases, with 12 bases left between them. The CDR3 consists of 14 residues. Germline lookup yields CDR1 MNHEY and CDR2 SVGAGI. The CDR3 loop is CASRVKPRSYEQYF. CDR3 bases: TGTGCCAGCAGGGTAAAACCTCGCTCCTACGAGCAGTACTTC.

The genes are TRBV29-1 and TRBJ2-7; D unresolved. This CDR3 contains 11 residues. In germline, CDR1 is SQVTM, CDR2 ANQGSEA. V lost 4 bases and J 5 bases, leaving 9 bases between the germline ends. The CDR3 protein is CSVAFGDEQYF. The CDR3 DNA follows: TGCAGCGTTGCCTTCGGAGACGAGCAGTACTTC.

CDR3 in amino acids: CASSPYQSYGGYEQYF. The CDR3, as DNA: TGTGCCAGCTCACCATACCAGAGTTACGGGGGCTACGAGCAGTACTTC. The genes are TRBV18 and TRBJ2-7; a possible D gene is TRBD2 (6 bases). The CDR3 consists of 16 residues. Between the trimmed V and J ends, which lost 2 bases and 3 bases, there was a span of 17 bases. CDR1 is KGHSH and CDR2 is LQKENI in the germline V gene.

The chain has TRBV6-5 and TRBJ1-1; D is perhaps TRBD1 (6 bases). The ends were cut back, 1 base at V and 6 bases at J, with 12 bases in the middle. Per the germline V gene, CDR1 is MNHEY and CDR2 is SVGAGI. CDR3 size: 14 residues. The CDR3 protein is CASSYYTGLSEAFF. The CDR3 DNA reads as TGTGCCAGCAGTTACTATACAGGGCTTTCTGAAGCTTTCTTT.

The CDR3 DNA is TGTGCCAGCACCGGAGGGACTATTCATGAGACCCAGTACTTC. Amino acid sequence: CASTGGTIHETQYF. The chain carries TRBV7-9 and TRBJ2-5; the match to TRBD2 covers 7 bases. The CDR3 loop spans 14 amino acids. Germline V gives CDR1 SEHNR, CDR2 FQNEAQ (reference sequence). The junction had 10 bases not matched to a gene; V was cut back by 7 bases and J by 5 bases.

CDR3 sequence: CAWSVVLSTDTQYF. For the CDR3, the DNA is TGTGCCTGGAGTGTGGTACTTTCCACAGATACGCAGTATTTT. This sequence joins TRBV30 and TRBJ2-3, with D hard to call. Germline CDR1 and CDR2: GTSNPN and SVGIG (reference sequence). Trimming pared 0 bases from V and 2 bases from J, leaving 9 bases between. This CDR3 has 14 residues.

The chain recombines TRBV7-2 with TRBJ1-5; a possible D gene is TRBD1 (6 bases). There are 13 residues in the CDR3. In germline, CDR1 is SGHTA, CDR2 FQGNSA. The germline V and J ends were trimmed by 2 bases and 6 bases, with 8 bases remaining between them. This chain's CDR3 is CASSLRGSQPQHF. DNA of the CDR3: TGTGCCAGCAGCTTAAGGGGGAGTCAGCCCCAGCATTTT.

V is TRBV7-3 and J is TRBJ1-2, with TRBD1 matching over 12 bases. Germline trimming cut 5 bases from V and 8 bases from J; bases unmatched to any gene: 6. In germline, CDR1 is SGHTA, CDR2 FQGTGA. The CDR3 extends over 14 amino acids. The CDR3 loop reads CASSVTGTGGGYTF. The DNA for the CDR3 is TGTGCCAGCAGCGTCACCGGGACAGGGGGCGGCTACACCTTC.

The V gene is TRBV6-2 or TRBV6-3, the J gene TRBJ2-5; 9 bases line up with TRBD1. The germline gives CDR1 MNHEY, CDR2 SVGEGT. Trimming took 4 bases from V and 2 from J; bases not matched to a gene: 5. The CDR3 has 15 residues. CDR3 loop: CASSLRQGGQETQYF. The CDR3 coding sequence is TGTGCCAGCAGTTTAAGACAGGGGGGGCAAGAGACCCAGTACTTC.

The V and J genes are TRBV7-9 and TRBJ1-2; no reliable D call. The CDR3 spans 13 residues. Looked up from germline, CDR1 is SEHNR and CDR2 is FQNEAQ (reference sequence). V lost 5 bases and J 8 bases, leaving 15 bases between the germline ends. The CDR3 bases are TGTGCCAGCAGCCCTACAAACCTAGGGGGCTACACCTTC. This encodes CASSPTNLGGYTF.

The V call is TRBV28, the J call TRBJ1-2; TRBD1 might be the D (5 bases). CDR3 length: 15 residues. Germline lookup yields CDR1 MDHEN and CDR2 SYDVKM. V lost 2 bases to trimming and J lost 2 bases, with 12 bases between them. The CDR3 DNA reads as TGTGCCAGCAGTTTACCCGGGGCAGAGAACTATGGCTACACCTTC. This codes for CASSLPGAENYGYTF.

The chain employs TRBV11-3 and TRBJ1-1; D not resolved. Germline CDR1 and CDR2: SGHNT and YENEEA. V gave up 0 bases and J gave up 6 bases, with 17 bases separating them. This CDR3 has 16 residues. The CDR3 nucleotides read TGTGCCAGCAGCTTAGACCCCCCCGGCGCCGGTTCTGAAGCTTTCTTT. Its translation is CASSLDPPGAGSEAFF.

The chain is built from TRBV9 and TRBJ1-2; possible D gene TRBD1, 5 bases. Germline V CDR1 and CDR2: SGDLS, YYNGEE. This CDR3 contains 13 residues. Trimming took off 0 bases at V and 6 bases at J, with 9 bases between the two ends. The CDR3 nucleotides read TGTGCCAGCAGCGTAGTGGTCAGGGATGGCTACACCTTC. This encodes CASSVVVRDGYTF.

The rearrangement links TRBV5-5 to TRBJ2-1, with TRBD2 matching over 12 bases. The CDR3 loop spans 16 amino acids. The V and J ends lost 3 bases and 4 bases, in that order; junction bases with no gene match: 5. The germline V gene has CDR1 SGHKS and CDR2 YYEKEE (reference sequence). CDR3 DNA: TGTGCCAGCAGCTGGCTAGCGGGAGGGCCGTACAATGAGCAGTTCTTC. Translation gives CASSWLAGGPYNEQFF.

The rearrangement joins TRBV7-8 to TRBJ1-5; a weak D match, TRBD1 (6 bases). This CDR3 region has 13 residues. Germline lookup yields CDR1 SGHVS and CDR2 FQNEAQ. V was pared by 1 base and J by 6 bases, with 7 bases between. The CDR3 DNA follows: TGTGCCAGCAGCTTAGTAGGGGGTCAGCCCCAGCATTTT. Residues: CASSLVGGQPQHF.

As DNA, the CDR3 is TGTGCCACCAGCAGGACGGGGCGGTTTGGGGGCGAAATGGAGACCCAGTACTTC. As protein: CATSRTGRFGGEMETQYF. The chain couples TRBV15 to TRBJ2-5, with D perhaps matching TRBD1 (6 bases). The V gene's germline CDR1 is LNHNV and CDR2 YYDKDF (reference sequence). CDR3 length: 18 amino acids. The germline V and J ends were trimmed by 3 bases and 5 bases, with 25 bases remaining between them.

The CDR3 here is CASSLGWTGNYEQYF. CDR3 coding DNA: TGTGCCAGCAGCTTAGGGTGGACAGGAAACTACGAGCAGTACTTC. The V and J genes are TRBV7-2 and TRBJ2-7, with 7 bases that match TRBD1. The CDR3 spans 15 residues. The J segment lost 3 bases and the V segment lost 1 base, leaving 6 bases of the junction unmatched. Germline V gives CDR1 SGHTA, CDR2 FQGNSA.

The CDR3 sequence: CASSLAGLAGDYGYTF. In DNA, the CDR3 is TGCGCCAGCAGCTTGGCTGGCCTGGCAGGGGACTATGGCTACACCTTC. The rearrangement uses TRBV5-1 and TRBJ1-2, with D possibly being TRBD1 (6 bases). Trimming removed 0 bases at V and 3 bases at J, with 15 bases between. The CDR3 consists of 16 residues. CDR1 is SGHRS and CDR2 is YFSETQ in the germline V gene.

V is TRBV11-2 and J is TRBJ2-3; TRBD1 or TRBD2 may be the D gene (6 bases each). CDR3 size: 16 residues. Germline CDR1 SGHAT, CDR2 FQNNGV. Trimming stripped 3 bases from V and 2 bases from J, with 15 bases between. Here the CDR3 DNA reads TGTGCCAGCAGCTTTGGGTTCCGGGGGCCCACAGATACGCAGTATTTT. This sequence encodes CASSFGFRGPTDTQYF.

The rearrangement uses TRBV7-2 and TRBJ2-5, with D unresolved. Looked up from germline, CDR1 is SGHTA and CDR2 is FQGNSA. CDR3 size: 12 residues. V was cut by 2 bases and J by 4 bases, with 5 bases left in between. The CDR3 is CASSLHVETQYF. DNA of the CDR3: TGTGCCAGCAGCTTACACGTAGAGACCCAGTACTTC.